Below are 4 T cell receptor beta chains sequenced from a single sample in a study of shared clonotypes between healthy human individuals. Assay: immunoSEQ multiplex PCR; the TCRdb copy retains only in-frame clones and omits some. Altogether approximately 980,000 clones are present, about three quarters being singletons, with the ten largest covering roughly 1.5%. Sequenced sample: memory CD4+ T cells sorted from blood. Regarding subset: CD45RA-negative fraction. These receptors all come from a young man in good health.

This clone was seen only a few times. This rearrangement joins TRBV29-1 to TRBJ1-1; a possible D gene is TRBD1 (5 bases). V lost 6 bases and J lost 5, with 19 bases in between. Germline CDR1 SQVTM, CDR2 ANQGSEA. The CDR3 contains 14 residues. CDR3 DNA sequence: TGCAGCGTCCTGAGGGACGGGAAAGGGACTGAAGCTTTCTTT. Its protein product is CSVLRDGKGTEAFF.

In its sample, this clone was seen a few times. CDR3 in DNA: TGTGCCAGCAGTCCCAACGGACAGGGAAATTCACCCCTCCACTTT. Amino acid sequence: CASSPNGQGNSPLHF. The chain is built from TRBV28 and TRBJ1-6; 8 nucleotides line up with TRBD1. J was trimmed by 7 bases and V by 5 bases; bases with no gene match: 7. This CDR3 is built from 15 residues. Germline CDR1 reads MDHEN; CDR2 reads SYDVKM.

This chain connects TRBV14 to TRBJ1-2; D is ambiguous. Germline CDR1 SGHDN, CDR2 FVKESK. Trimming took off 1 base at V and 8 bases at J, with 14 bases between the two ends. The CDR3 contains 14 residues. CDR3 protein: CASSQVGGGLGYTF. In nucleotides, the CDR3 is TGTGCCAGCAGCCAAGTAGGTGGAGGGTTAGGCTACACCTTC.

The chain combines TRBV6-5 with TRBJ2-7; 9 nucleotides agree with TRBD1. This CDR3 comprises 15 residues. V was clipped by 4 bases and J by 4 bases; unmatched bases: 8. In germline, CDR1 is MNHEY, CDR2 SVGAGI. CDR3 in amino acids: CASSSRDRVLYEQYF. CDR3 in DNA: TGTGCCAGCAGTTCCCGGGACAGGGTTCTGTACGAGCAGTACTTC.